This T cell receptor (beta chain) was sequenced during a study of cytomegalovirus exposure and HLA in healthy donors. CDR3 length: 15 amino acids. CDR1 is SGDLS, CDR2 YYNGEE, per germline. The V and J ends lost 0 bases and 5 bases, in that order; junction bases with no gene match: 4. PCR involved 60 Vbeta and 13 Jbeta primers. Using immunoSEQ multiplex PCR, the repertoire was profiled, and TCRdb retains in-frame clones only, with some absent. In total, the table holds tens of thousands of clones. The sequenced material came from PBMCs. This receptor was identified in a young woman in good health and CMV-seronegative. This rearrangement joins TRBV9 to TRBJ2-5; 10 bases are a match to TRBD2. In nucleotides, the CDR3 is TGTGCCAGCAGCGTAGCTAGCGGGAGCAGGGAGACCCAGTACTTC. This translates into CASSVASGSRETQYF.